Below, 20 T cell receptor beta chains from the same sample are listed, as sequenced in a study of OX40 agonist ivuxolimab in advanced cancers. The repertoire was sequenced with immunoSEQ multiplex PCR; TCRdb's copy has only in-frame clones and lacks some. The sample consists of more than 95,000 clones, about nine tenths of them appearing once. Sequenced here: CD4+ or CD8+ T cells sorted from blood, sampled in a trial of the OX40 agonist ivuxolimab. The receptor source for this set is an adult with an advanced solid tumor such as melanoma, head and neck, liver or kidney cancer.

The chain couples TRBV27 to TRBJ2-2, with TRBD1 matching over 7 bases. Germline V lookup: CDR1 MNHEY, CDR2 SMNVEV (reference sequence). J lost 4 bases, V lost 7 bases, and 6 bases had no gene match. The CDR3 consists of 14 residues. The chain's CDR3 is CASTPRGRTGELFF. CDR3 bases: TGTGCCAGCACCCCGAGGGGGCGCACCGGGGAGCTGTTTTTT.

The chain links TRBV5-6 to TRBJ1-4; no clear D. Looked up from germline, CDR1 is SGHDT and CDR2 is YYEEEE. The CDR3 contains 14 residues. Trimming stripped 1 base from V and 8 bases from J, with 12 bases between. CDR3 sequence reads: CASSLSGFEEKLFF. DNA of the CDR3: TGTGCCAGCAGCTTGTCGGGATTCGAGGAAAAACTGTTTTTT.

This chain joins TRBV9 and TRBJ2-5; 8 bases fit TRBD1. This CDR3 comprises 16 residues. Trimming took 4 bases from V and 4 from J; bases not matched to a gene: 12. The germline gives CDR1 SGDLS, CDR2 YYNGEE. CDR3 sequence reads: CASSPRGGQGRETQYF. The CDR3 bases are TGTGCCAGCAGCCCCCGGGGAGGACAGGGAAGAGAGACCCAGTACTTC.

The chain is built from TRBV20-1 and TRBJ2-7; D remains ambiguous. The CDR3 runs to 10 residues. The germline gives CDR1 DFQATT, CDR2 SNEGSKA (reference sequence). CDR3 in amino acids: CSGLDNEQYF. As DNA, the CDR3 is TGCTCAGGCCTCGACAACGAGCAGTACTTC.

Turning to this clone: The sample has other DNA sequences that encode this CDR3 too. This sequence joins TRBV6-1 and TRBJ1-2; 7 positions match TRBD1. The CDR3 runs to 15 residues. Trimming at V came to 0 bases and at J to 5 bases, leaving 6 bases not matched to a gene. From germline, CDR1 is MNHNS and CDR2 SASEGT. CDR3: CASSEAQGEGYGYTF. The CDR3 region has the DNA TGTGCCAGCAGTGAAGCGCAGGGGGAGGGATATGGCTACACCTTC.

The CDR3 loop reads CASSPDRDTEAFF. CDR3 coding DNA: TGTGCCAGCTCACCCGACAGGGACACTGAAGCTTTCTTT. The chain uses TRBV18 and TRBJ1-1; 7 nucleotides align to TRBD1. CDR3 length equals 13 residues. Germline V lookup: CDR1 KGHSH, CDR2 LQKENI. With V trimmed by 3 bases and J by 3 bases, 1 base remained unmatched.

V and J are TRBV18 and TRBJ2-1, with D perhaps given as TRBD1 or TRBD2 (6 bases each). V lost 3 bases and J lost 2, with 14 bases in between. Germline V gives CDR1 KGHSH, CDR2 LQKENI. This CDR3 is 16 amino acids long. This CDR3 is CASSPQEGGTYNEQFF. CDR3 bases: TGTGCCAGCTCACCGCAGGAGGGGGGTACCTACAATGAGCAGTTCTTC.

This clone showed up just a few times. The J gene is TRBJ2-7, the V gene TRBV6-6, with TRBD2 as a possible D gene (5 bases). CDR1 is MNHNY, CDR2 SVGAGI, per germline (reference sequence). V shed 7 bases and J shed 4 bases, with 11 bases lying between them. The CDR3 has 12 amino acids. The CDR3 spells CASNRERYEQYF. The CDR3 coding sequence is TGTGCCAGCAACCGGGAAAGGTACGAGCAGTACTTC.

V usage is TRBV2 and J usage is TRBJ2-5, with 13 bases matching TRBD2. V dropped 5 bases and J dropped 5; count of bases not matched to a gene: 17. Germline loops: CDR1 SNHLY, CDR2 FYNNEI. The CDR3 loop spans 19 amino acids. CDR3 loop: CASSFSGTSGKAGMETQYF. The CDR3 region has the DNA TGTGCCAGCAGTTTTAGCGGGACTAGCGGGAAAGCGGGTATGGAGACCCAGTACTTC.

The rearrangement links TRBV5-4 to TRBJ1-5; 7 bases line up with TRBD1. Losses at the gene ends were 0 bases for V and 5 bases for J; bases not matched to a gene: 2. Germline-derived CDR1 and CDR2 are SGHNT and YYREEE (reference sequence). The CDR3 extends over 14 amino acids. The chain's CDR3 is CASSLGTGDQPQHF. The CDR3 region has the DNA TGTGCCAGCAGCTTGGGGACAGGCGATCAGCCCCAGCATTTT.

This clone appeared once. The J gene is TRBJ1-1, the V gene TRBV5-4; D not certain. The germline V and J ends were trimmed by 0 bases and 8 bases, with 14 bases remaining between them. CDR1 SGHNT and CDR2 YYREEE come from the germline V gene (reference sequence). The CDR3 totals 14 residues. CDR3: CASSLDSISREAFF. As DNA, the CDR3 is TGTGCCAGCAGCTTGGACAGTATATCTCGAGAAGCTTTCTTT.

The chain employs TRBV10-3 and TRBJ1-2; a possible D gene is TRBD1 (6 bases). Germline CDR1 reads ENHRY; CDR2 reads SYGVKD. V lost 3 bases and J lost 7, with 15 bases in between. The CDR3 extends over 14 amino acids. The CDR3 reads CAISDGLGAAGYTF. The DNA for the CDR3 is TGTGCCATCAGTGATGGATTGGGGGCCGCTGGCTACACCTTC.

The chain combines TRBV28 with TRBJ2-7; TRBD2 matches at 7 bases. This CDR3 spans 13 amino acids. The J segment lost 0 bases and the V segment lost 6 bases, leaving 2 bases of the junction unmatched. Per the germline V gene, CDR1 is MDHEN and CDR2 is SYDVKM. The CDR3 coding sequence is TGTGCCAGCAGGAGCGGGGCCTCCTACGAGCAGTACTTC. Protein: CASRSGASYEQYF.

The chain is built from TRBV5-4 and TRBJ2-5, with D hard to call. This CDR3 has 13 amino acids. Per germline, CDR1 SGHNT and CDR2 YYREEE (reference sequence). V gave up 5 bases and J gave up 2 bases, with 10 bases separating them. Written as DNA, the CDR3 is TGTGCCAGCAGACGGACCGTACAAGAGACCCAGTACTTC. Translated, it gives CASRRTVQETQYF.

V and J are TRBV10-3 and TRBJ2-5, with 7 bases fitting TRBD1. The DNA end is a closer match to TRBJ2-7, so the J assignment may be wrong. Per germline, CDR1 ENHRY and CDR2 SYGVKD. The CDR3 sequence is 13 residues long. Here the CDR3 reads CAISQGERGEQYF. CDR3 nucleotides: TGTGCCATCAGCCAGGGGGAACGAGGCGAGCAGTACTTC.

The rearrangement joins TRBV5-1 to TRBJ2-7, with 9 positions matching TRBD2. Germline V lookup: CDR1 SGHRS, CDR2 YFSETQ. V lost 0 bases to trimming and J lost 2 bases; unmatched junction nucleotides: 6. This CDR3 is 16 amino acids long. For the CDR3, the DNA is TGCGCCAGCAGCTTGGGAGGTTCTAGCGGGACCTACGAGCAGTACTTC. It encodes CASSLGGSSGTYEQYF.

This chain joins TRBV7-8 and TRBJ2-1, with TRBD2 identical over 10 bases. This CDR3 is built from 20 residues. CDR1 and CDR2 (germline): SGHVS, FQNEAQ. Losses at the gene ends were 6 bases for V and 3 bases for J; bases not matched to a gene: 20. CDR3 amino acids: CASSKGPRRLAGALYNEQFF. The CDR3 DNA follows: TGTGCCAGCAGTAAGGGGCCCCGACGGCTAGCGGGAGCACTCTACAATGAGCAGTTCTTC.

The chain employs TRBV19 and TRBJ1-1; D is possibly TRBD1 (5 bases). Between the trimmed V and J ends, which lost 6 bases and 0 bases, there was a span of 17 bases. This CDR3 is 16 amino acids long. The germline V gene has CDR1 LNHDA and CDR2 SQIVND (reference sequence). CDR3 protein: CASSPIRVSLNTEAFF. CDR3 coding DNA: TGTGCCAGTAGCCCCATCAGGGTCTCCCTGAACACTGAAGCTTTCTTT.

The J gene is TRBJ1-1, the V gene TRBV19, with 10 bases that match TRBD1. Germline assignment: CDR1 LNHDA and CDR2 SQIVND (reference sequence). The J segment lost 3 bases and the V segment lost 4 bases, leaving 14 bases of the junction unmatched. The CDR3 totals 18 residues. The DNA of the CDR3 is TGTGCCAGTAGTACCCTCCGTGGGACAGGGGAACGAGACACTGAAGCTTTCTTT. This codes for CASSTLRGTGERDTEAFF.

The gene calls are TRBV23-1 and TRBJ2-2; D unresolved. TRBV23-1 is known as an ORF, though its function is uncertain. Trimming removed 8 bases at V and 2 bases at J, with 12 bases between. CDR3 length equals 14 residues. This CDR3 is CASREVTNTGELFF. In DNA, the CDR3 is TGCGCCAGCCGTGAGGTGACCAACACCGGGGAGCTGTTTTTT.